This T cell receptor beta chain emerged from a study of T-cell memory formation after mild COVID-19. This clonotype was detected a few times. The antigen remains undetermined. Study results and limitations: Contracting clones from day 15 to 85 showed balanced CD4/CD8; later expanders favored CD4+. Mainly in CM and EM were contracting CD4+ clones; CD8+ were in EMRA.

Each CDR3 protein gets one entry after TCRdb re-called the 5' RACE reads with MiXCR. The sample consists of around 65,000 distinct CDR3 sequences, about a tenth of them appearing once. The sample consisted of PBMCs or a T cell subset sorted from them (not recorded which). The source is a man in his late teens or twenties who had mild COVID-19 (a few samples of this study predate the infection). Cell type and time point are not known.

CDR3 sequence: CASSYSGSGTGNGYTF. The CDR3 DNA reads TGTGCCAGCAGTTACTCGGGTAGTGGGACAGGGAATGGCTACACCTTC. V gene TRBV6-5 combines with J gene TRBJ1-2, with TRBD1 matching 9 bases. Unmatched junction bases numbered 8, after V lost 0 bases and J lost 6 bases. Germline V gene lookup returns CDR1 MNHEY and CDR2 SVGAGI. The CDR3 runs 16 residues.